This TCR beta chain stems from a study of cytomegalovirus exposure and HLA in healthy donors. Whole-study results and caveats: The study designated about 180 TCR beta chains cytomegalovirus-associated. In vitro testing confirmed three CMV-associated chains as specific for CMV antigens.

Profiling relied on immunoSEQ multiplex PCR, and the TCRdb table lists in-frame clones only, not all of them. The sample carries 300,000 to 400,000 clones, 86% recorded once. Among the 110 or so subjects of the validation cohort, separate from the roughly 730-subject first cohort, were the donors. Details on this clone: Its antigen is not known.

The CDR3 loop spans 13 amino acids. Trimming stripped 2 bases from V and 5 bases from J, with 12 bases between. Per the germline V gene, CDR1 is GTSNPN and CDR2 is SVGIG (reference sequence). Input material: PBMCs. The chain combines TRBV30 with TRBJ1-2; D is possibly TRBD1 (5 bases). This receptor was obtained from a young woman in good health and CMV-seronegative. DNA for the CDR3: TGTGCCTGGAGTAGACAGAACATTTATGGCTACACCTTC. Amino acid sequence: CAWSRQNIYGYTF.